Given below is one TCR beta chain in context. This sample was taken from a study of CD8+ T cells in alopecia areata. Extracted from the samples, RNA was reverse transcribed into cDNA to serve as the sequencing template. Profiled with immunoSEQ multiplex PCR; TCRdb holds only in-frame clones, not every one. The sample yields a few hundred thousand clones, approximately 38% seen once. Germline V gene data show CDR1 as SNHLY and CDR2 as FYNNEI. The CDR3 is made up of 13 amino acids. Trimming removed 5 bases at V and 5 bases at J, with 10 bases between. Treatment described: oral pan-JAK inhibitor, 5-10 mg twice daily.

The rearrangement uses TRBV2 and TRBJ1-5, with D unclear. Specimen: CD4+ T cells sorted from blood, collected around week 34, from a patient treated with tofacitinib. The sequence came from a human donor with alopecia areata. CDR3 sequence: CASSLSVYQPQHF. CDR3 in DNA: TGTGCCAGCAGTTTATCAGTTTATCAGCCCCAGCATTTT.